The sequence of this TCR beta chain was determined in a study of cytomegalovirus exposure and HLA in healthy donors. Study results and caveats: Cytomegalovirus-associated TCR beta chains were listed, numbering 164. An apparent linkage of common viral pathogens to several of the most significant clusters emerged in a later analysis.

60 Vbeta and 13 Jbeta primers were used in PCR. Produced via immunoSEQ multiplex PCR; TCRdb's table is partial and in-frame only. This repertoire shows a few hundred thousand clones, about nine tenths found once; its top ten account for roughly 1.6%. The CDR3 is 14 amino acids. Per germline, CDR1 SGHDT and CDR2 YYEEEE. V was cut by 6 bases and J by 1 base, with 13 bases left in between. On this clone: Its target is unknown.

The TCR was taken from a girl aged 2 to 10 in good health and CMV-seronegative. The sequenced sample consisted of PBMCs. V is TRBV5-6 and J is TRBJ1-2; D not resolved. The CDR3: CASKPGAVNYGYTF. The CDR3, as DNA: TGTGCCAGCAAGCCTGGAGCCGTTAACTATGGCTACACCTTC.